These 20 T cell receptor beta chains were all obtained from the same sample, sequenced in a study of blood T cells in healthy people across ages. Primers used in a second PCR of roughly 6 to 12 cycles were a sample-barcoded 5' primer and a J-beta primer mix. MiXCR, applied by TCRdb to the 5' RACE reads, yields one record per CDR3 protein. The data contain hundreds of thousands of distinct CDR3 sequences, about 42% of them singletons. Specimen: blood. These receptors all come from a woman between 55 and 75 years old in good health.

This chain links TRBV5-1 with TRBJ1-4; D remains unclear. The length of the CDR3 is 17 residues. Trimming pared 0 bases from V and 4 bases from J, leaving 16 bases between. The germline V gene has CDR1 SGHRS and CDR2 YFSETQ. The CDR3 is CASSLATRPMVNEKLFF. CDR3 bases: TGCGCCAGCAGCTTGGCTACCCGGCCGATGGTTAATGAAAAACTGTTTTTT.

The CDR3 sequence is CASSGGGIYEQYF. CDR3 nucleotides: TGTGCCAGCAGTGGGGGGGGGATTTACGAGCAGTACTTC. The V and J genes are TRBV12-3 or TRBV12-4 and TRBJ2-5; TRBD2 agrees at 7 bases. The end of the DNA aligns better with TRBJ2-7, so the J call may be wrong. The CDR3 totals 13 residues.

This clonotype was counted between two and nine times. The CDR3 sequence: CASSYTGTEYEKLFF. The CDR3 DNA is TGTGCCAGCAGTTACACCGGGACCGAGTATGAAAAACTGTTTTTT. This chain uses TRBV6-5 with TRBJ1-4, with D possibly being TRBD1 (5 bases). V was cut by 2 bases and J by 6 bases, with 13 bases left in between. Germline assignment: CDR1 MNHEY and CDR2 SVGAGI. This CDR3 has 15 amino acids.

This clonotype was recorded at least ten times. This chain uses TRBV29-1 with TRBJ2-4; a weak D match, TRBD2 (6 bases). V was cut by 5 bases and J by 0 bases, with 11 bases left in between. This CDR3 has 14 amino acids. Germline-derived CDR1 and CDR2 are SQVTM and ANQGSEA. Here the CDR3 reads CSVRGGVAKNIQYF. CDR3 coding DNA: TGCAGCGTTCGAGGAGGGGTAGCCAAAAACATTCAGTACTTC. Combining the CDR3 with reference TRBV29-1 and TRBJ2-4 gives the whole variable domain SAVISQKPSRDICQRGTSLTIQCQVDSQVTMMFWYRQQPGQSLTLIATANQGSEATYESGFVIDKFPISRPNLTFSTLTVSNMSPEDSSIYLCSVRGGVAKNIQYFGAGTRLSVL.

This clonotype occurred a few times. The V call is TRBV7-2, the J call TRBJ2-3; 7 bases match TRBD1. The CDR3 spans 16 residues. The V and J ends lost 1 base and 3 bases, in that order; junction bases with no gene match: 7. CDR1 is SGHTA, CDR2 FQGNSA, per germline. The CDR3 loop reads CASSLGRQGVTDTQYF. As DNA, the CDR3 is TGTGCCAGCAGCTTAGGGCGTCAGGGGGTTACAGATACGCAGTATTTT.

The chain carries TRBV24-1 and TRBJ2-1; 8 bases map to TRBD2. V was pared by 5 bases and J by 4 bases, with 3 bases of the junction left unmatched. The CDR3 spans 14 residues. CDR1 is KGHDR and CDR2 is SFDVKD in the germline V gene. The CDR3 loop reads CATSGTSRYNEQFF. For the CDR3, the DNA is TGTGCCACCAGTGGGACTAGCAGGTACAATGAGCAGTTCTTC.

This clonotype was detected a few times. CDR3 sequence: CASRLGSSGLFGEQFF. The CDR3 region has the DNA TGTGCCAGCAGGCTGGGGAGTAGCGGGCTTTTCGGGGAGCAGTTCTTC. This chain joins TRBV27 and TRBJ2-1, with 7 bases fitting TRBD2. Germline V gives CDR1 MNHEY, CDR2 SMNVEV (reference sequence). The CDR3 has 16 amino acids. The J segment lost 10 bases and the V segment lost 6 bases, leaving 18 bases of the junction unmatched.

The chain employs TRBV18 and TRBJ1-1; D call uncertain. Trimming took off 1 base at V and 7 bases at J, with 7 bases between the two ends. This CDR3 region has 12 residues. Germline V CDR1 and CDR2: KGHSH, LQKENI. In DNA, the CDR3 is TGTGCCAGCTCACCACAGCACGGTGAAGCTTTCTTT. Its protein is CASSPQHGEAFF.

The J gene is TRBJ2-1, the V gene TRBV6-2 or TRBV6-3, with D possibly TRBD2 on 6 matching bases. Judging by the DNA end, TRBJ2-7 fits better; the J call may be wrong. From germline, CDR1 is MNHEY and CDR2 SVGEGT. The CDR3 loop spans 14 amino acids. DNA for the CDR3: TGTGCCTGCACCAACGTGGGGACTGCTTACGAGCAGTACTTC. Protein product: CACTNVGTAYEQYF.

The rearrangement links TRBV27 to TRBJ2-5; TRBD1 or TRBD2 may be the D gene (5 bases each). This CDR3 is built from 15 residues. Germline V gene data show CDR1 as MNHEY and CDR2 as SMNVEV (reference sequence). V shed 6 bases and J shed 11 bases, with 25 bases lying between them. The CDR3 protein is CASSWGTGSYNEQYF. The CDR3 DNA reads TGTGCCAGCAGCTGGGGGACGGGAAGCTACAATGAGCAGTACTTC.

This clonotype was counted only a few times. The chain links TRBV11-2 to TRBJ2-1, with 8 bases identical to TRBD1. The ends lost 5 bases at V and 13 bases at J; junction bases unmatched: 25. The germline V gene has CDR1 SGHAT and CDR2 FQNNGV. There are 18 residues in the CDR3. CDR3 sequence: CASSPRVALPGGGETQFF. In nucleotides, the CDR3 is TGTGCCAGCAGCCCCAGAGTCGCGTTGCCAGGGGGCGGAGAGACCCAGTTCTTC.

The chain employs TRBV6-5 and TRBJ1-1; TRBD1 is a possible D gene (6 bases). The V end lost 7 bases, the J end lost 11 bases, and 20 bases lay between the germline ends. The CDR3 contains 13 residues. CDR1 is MNHEY, CDR2 SVGAGI, per germline. CDR3 bases: TGTGCCAGCAACCCCTCCGCCCCAGGGGCCGCTTTCTTT. It encodes CASNPSAPGAAFF.

The V and J genes are TRBV4-3 and TRBJ1-5, with a weak D call TRBD1 (6 bases). The CDR3 is 15 residues long. Germline values: CDR1 LGHNA, CDR2 YSLEER. Trimming left V 0 bases short and J 7 bases short, with 13 bases between. The CDR3 DNA sequence: TGCGCCAGCAGCCAAGAGTTGGCAGGGGACCAGCCCCAGCATTTT. It translates to CASSQELAGDQPQHF.

This clonotype has just a few counts. This rearrangement joins TRBV6-6 to TRBJ2-7; TRBD2 matches at 9 bases. The germline CDR1 and CDR2 sequences are MNHNY and SVGAGI (reference sequence). The length of the CDR3 is 15 residues. After removal of 5 bases from V and 2 bases from J, the junction contained 7 bases not matched to a gene. CDR3 residues: CASSTIAGAPYEQYF. The CDR3 nucleotides read TGTGCCAGCAGTACCATAGCGGGAGCACCCTACGAGCAGTACTTC.

This clonotype turned up a few times. The genes are TRBV20-1 and TRBJ2-5, with TRBD2 matching 8 bases. V lost 3 bases to trimming and J lost 2 bases; unmatched junction nucleotides: 5. The CDR3 contains 14 residues. Germline assignment: CDR1 DFQATT and CDR2 SNEGSKA (reference sequence). The CDR3 coding sequence is TGCAGTGCTAGCGGGGGGGACTTACAAGAGACCCAGTACTTC. This codes for CSASGGDLQETQYF.

This clonotype was detected a few times. V is TRBV28 and J is TRBJ2-6; D ambiguous. CDR3 length equals 14 residues. Germline CDR1 MDHEN, CDR2 SYDVKM. V dropped 2 bases and J dropped 2 bases, with 4 bases sitting between them. Written as DNA, the CDR3 is TGTGCCAGCAGTTTAAACGCTGGGGCCAACGTCCTGACTTTC. Protein sequence: CASSLNAGANVLTF.

This clonotype showed up just a few times. This chain connects TRBV20-1 to TRBJ2-3; 10 bases line up with TRBD2. The CDR3 spans 17 residues. Germline-derived CDR1 and CDR2 are DFQATT and SNEGSKA (reference sequence). After removal of 2 bases from V and 0 bases from J, the junction contained 8 bases not matched to a gene. The CDR3 nucleotides are TGCAGTGCTAGAATAGCGGGGGGCCCGGGGAGCACAGATACGCAGTATTTT. As protein: CSARIAGGPGSTDTQYF.

In regard to this clonotype: A read error is possible here, since a much larger clone lies one base away. V is TRBV29-1 and J is TRBJ2-7; the match to TRBD1 covers 9 bases. The J segment lost 3 bases and the V segment lost 6 bases, leaving 3 bases of the junction unmatched. This CDR3 has 12 residues. Germline V gene data show CDR1 as SQVTM and CDR2 as ANQGSEA. The chain's CDR3 is CSVTGGFYEQYF. CDR3 coding DNA: TGCAGCGTCACAGGGGGCTTCTACGAGCAGTACTTC.

This chain uses TRBV10-3 with TRBJ1-1; 7 bases are a match to TRBD1. The CDR3 is 10 residues long. The germline CDR1 and CDR2 sequences are ENHRY and SYGVKD. V trimming: 8 bases; J trimming: 8 bases; junction bases outside the gene matches: 2. The CDR3 nucleotides are TGTGCCATCGGGACAGTCGAAGCTTTCTTT. Translating it yields CAIGTVEAFF.

This chain joins TRBV10-3 and TRBJ1-1, with D perhaps TRBD1 (5 bases). Deletions cut 9 bases from V and 0 bases from J, with 11 bases between. This CDR3 contains 13 residues. Germline values: CDR1 ENHRY, CDR2 SYGVKD. The DNA of the CDR3 is TGTGCCATTGCCCAGGGATTGAACACTGAAGCTTTCTTT. Its translation: CAIAQGLNTEAFF.